Listed here are 13 T cell receptor beta chains from one sample, sequenced in a study of T cells in pancreatic ductal adenocarcinoma. No neoadjuvant therapy was given to the selected pancreatic ductal adenocarcinoma patients before their surgery. Repertoires were generated with immunoSEQ multiplex PCR, while TCRdb's copy carries only in-frame clones and drops some. This table has about 31,000 clones, more than 90% appearing once. Sequenced material: PBMCs. Every receptor here comes from a human donor with pancreatic ductal adenocarcinoma.

The chain uses TRBV29-1 and TRBJ1-1; D is perhaps TRBD1 (6 bases). Germline-derived CDR1 and CDR2 are SQVTM and ANQGSEA. Trimming cost V 7 bases and J 0 bases, with 9 bases left between them. This CDR3 spans 12 amino acids. The CDR3 reads CSGRTVNTEAFF. Written as DNA, the CDR3 is TGCAGCGGAAGGACAGTGAACACTGAAGCTTTCTTT.

The chain carries TRBV7-9 and TRBJ1-3; D possibly corresponds to TRBD1 (6 bases). This CDR3 contains 17 residues. Germline V lookup: CDR1 SEHNR, CDR2 FQNEAQ (reference sequence). Trimming took 5 bases from V and 0 from J, leaving 17 bases between them. DNA for the CDR3: TGTGCCAGCAGCCCGACAGGCAGGGCCCTCTCTGGAAACACCATATATTTT. It encodes CASSPTGRALSGNTIYF.

This clone was observed a single time. V and J are TRBV11-3 and TRBJ2-1; 12 bases match TRBD2. J gave up 5 bases and V 5 bases, and 10 bases lay outside the gene matches. This CDR3 contains 17 residues. Looked up from germline, CDR1 is SGHNT and CDR2 is YENEEA. The CDR3 here is CASSERTSGNPDNEQFF. The CDR3 coding sequence is TGTGCCAGCAGCGAACGGACTAGCGGGAATCCTGACAATGAGCAGTTCTTC. The variable domain in full, with the rest retrieved from reference TRBV11-3 and TRBJ2-1, is EAGVVQSPRYKIIEKKQPVAFWCNPISGHNTLYWYLQNLGQGPELLIRYENEEAVDDSQLPKDRFSAERLKGVDSTLKIQPAELGDSAVYLCASSERTSGNPDNEQFFGPGTRLTVL.

The chain combines TRBV6-5 with TRBJ1-4; tentative D call: TRBD1 (5 bases). Trimming took off 8 bases at V and 10 bases at J, with 14 bases between the two ends. CDR1 is MNHEY, CDR2 SVGAGI, per germline. The CDR3 loop spans 12 amino acids. The CDR3 DNA reads as TGTGCCAGCGGGAGGGGCGCGGGAAAACTGTTTTTT. It encodes CASGRGAGKLFF.

The gene calls are TRBV9 and TRBJ2-2; 7 positions match TRBD2. This CDR3 contains 18 residues. Germline assignment: CDR1 SGDLS and CDR2 YYNGEE. Losses at the gene ends were 2 bases for V and 0 bases for J; bases not matched to a gene: 10. CDR3 nucleotides: TGTGCCAGCAGCGTCCCTAGCGGCCAGGACCCGAACACCGGGGAGCTGTTTTTT. Its translation is CASSVPSGQDPNTGELFF.

This chain uses TRBV7-2 with TRBJ2-7; maybe TRBD2 (7 bases). The CDR3 extends over 13 amino acids. V lost 3 bases to trimming and J lost 7 bases, with 13 bases between them. CDR1 SGHTA and CDR2 FQGNSA come from the germline V gene. This CDR3 is CASSFKGGGEQYF. The DNA for the CDR3 is TGTGCCAGCAGCTTTAAGGGGGGGGGAGAGCAGTACTTC.

This chain links TRBV18 with TRBJ2-1; D gene ambiguous. Germline-derived CDR1 and CDR2 are KGHSH and LQKENI. V lost 1 base to trimming and J lost 4 bases, with 8 bases between them. The CDR3 has 14 amino acids. The CDR3 DNA reads TGTGCCAGCTCACCACAGGGAAATTACAATGAGCAGTTCTTC. Protein: CASSPQGNYNEQFF.

The genes are TRBV2 and TRBJ1-2, with TRBD1 matching over 8 bases. The CDR3 runs to 13 residues. After removal of 7 bases from V and 8 bases from J, the junction contained 9 bases not matched to a gene. CDR1 SNHLY and CDR2 FYNNEI come from the germline V gene. In DNA, the CDR3 is TGTGCCAGCACTCAGGACAGGGCGATCGGCTACACCTTC. Its translation is CASTQDRAIGYTF. Supplemented by reference TRBV2 and TRBJ1-2, the full variable domain reads EPEVTQTPSHQVTQMGQEVILRCVPISNHLYFYWYRQILGQKVEFLVSFYNNEISEKSEIFDDQFSVERPDGSNFTLKIRSTKLEDSAMYFCASTQDRAIGYTFGSGTRLTVV.

This sequence joins TRBV5-4 and TRBJ2-5, with 9 bases matching TRBD2. The CDR3 has 14 amino acids. V gave up 3 bases and J gave up 4 bases; unmatched junction bases: 4. Germline CDR1 reads SGHNT; CDR2 reads YYREEE (reference sequence). The CDR3 protein is CASSSLLAGETQYF. For the CDR3, the DNA is TGTGCCAGCAGCTCTCTACTAGCGGGAGAGACCCAGTACTTC. Drawing the rest from reference TRBV5-4 and TRBJ2-5, the complete variable domain is ETGVTQSPTHLIKTRGQQVTLRCSSQSGHNTVSWYQQALGQGPQFIFQYYREEENGRGNFPPRFSGLQFPNYSSELNVNALELDDSALYLCASSSLLAGETQYFGPGTRLLVL.

The V and J genes are TRBV5-1 and TRBJ2-3, with D maybe TRBD1 (6 bases). Germline V gene sequence: CDR1 SGHRS, CDR2 YFSETQ. The CDR3 consists of 15 residues. V lost 6 bases and J 0 bases, leaving 14 bases between the germline ends. CDR3 sequence: CASKATGLSTDTQYF. The CDR3 DNA reads as TGCGCCAGCAAGGCGACAGGTCTCAGCACAGATACGCAGTATTTT.

The CDR3, as DNA: TGTGCCAGCAGCTTAGGATCCTCCTCGGGATACTACGAGCAGTACTTC. It is translated as CASSLGSSSGYYEQYF. This chain joins TRBV7-6 and TRBJ2-7, with D perhaps TRBD2 (5 bases). CDR3 length equals 16 residues. V shed 1 base and J shed 3 bases, with 16 bases lying between them. The germline CDR1 and CDR2 sequences are SGHVS and FNYEAQ.

The rearrangement links TRBV5-6 to TRBJ1-4; TRBD1 might be the D (5 bases). The V gene lost 5 bases and the J gene lost 0 bases, with 23 bases spanning the gap. Germline V gene sequence: CDR1 SGHDT, CDR2 YYEEEE. The CDR3 sequence is 19 residues long. CDR3 bases: TGTGCCAGCAGTGTGTTCGGGGGAGAGAAGATTTCAACTAATGAAAAACTGTTTTTT. Amino acids: CASSVFGGEKISTNEKLFF. Variable domain in full (rest from reference TRBV5-6 and TRBJ1-4): DAGVTQSPTHLIKTRGQQVTLRCSPKSGHDTVSWYQQALGQGPQFIFQYYEEEERQRGNFPDRFSGHQFPNYSSELNVNALLLGDSALYLCASSVFGGEKISTNEKLFFGSGTQLSVL.

The chain carries TRBV5-6 and TRBJ1-2; D not certain. Germline CDR1 is SGHDT and CDR2 is YYEEEE. CDR3 length equals 16 residues. The V gene lost 2 bases and the J gene lost 4 bases, with 18 bases spanning the gap. The CDR3 loop reads CASSLFMTDISYGYTF. CDR3 in DNA: TGTGCCAGCAGCTTATTCATGACCGACATTTCCTATGGCTACACCTTC.